This TCR beta chain was found in a study of radiotherapy plus CTLA-4 blockade in lung cancer. For the study at large: In around 17% of patients, objective responses were seen; roughly 30% had disease control.

The protocol was immunoSEQ multiplex PCR, while the TCRdb copy is restricted to in-frame clones and leaves out a portion. In the table there are roughly 58,000 clones, 82% of which are singletons. Whole-study findings and limits: With interferon-beta, early dynamics of blood T cell clones were reported to best predict response.

Chemo-refractory metastatic non-small-cell lung cancer patients were treated with focal radiation plus CTLA-4 blockade with ipilimumab. This clone came up once. Its antigen is unidentified. Sample: peripheral blood, taken from a patient treated with radiotherapy plus ipilimumab. This sequence was found in a human donor with non-small cell lung cancer whose response to radiotherapy plus ipilimumab could not be evaluated.

In nucleotides, the CDR3 is TGTGCCAGCAGCGTCGGGGGGCAGGGAAACACCATATATTTT. Encoded protein: CASSVGGQGNTIYF. V usage is TRBV9 and J usage is TRBJ1-3; maybe TRBD1 (6 bases). The CDR3 has 14 amino acids. The germline V and J ends were trimmed by 2 bases and 4 bases, with 10 bases remaining between them. The germline V gene has CDR1 SGDLS and CDR2 YYNGEE.